These 20 T cell receptor beta chains originate from one sample sequenced in a study of early T cells in non-severe SARS-CoV-2 infection. TCRdb processed the 5' RACE reads anew with MiXCR; each CDR3 protein has one entry. The table includes roughly 100,000 distinct CDR3 sequences, around 15% detected once. Material: whole blood. These receptors were collected from an adult who was a healthcare worker with PCR-confirmed SARS-CoV-2 infection or an uninfected control (not recorded which).

The chain uses TRBV6-6 and TRBJ2-1; 7 nucleotides line up with TRBD1. Trimming cost V 2 bases and J 9 bases; bases outside gene matches: 13. CDR1 MNHNY and CDR2 SVGAGI come from the germline V gene (reference sequence). The CDR3 runs 16 residues. The CDR3: CASSYPARGPYGEQFF. DNA for the CDR3: TGTGCCAGCAGTTACCCGGCGAGGGGGCCGTACGGTGAGCAGTTCTTC.

On this clonotype: A much larger clone lies one base from this, so it may be a read error. The CDR3 coding sequence is TGTGCCAGCAGTACATGGTACTATGGCTACACCTTC. Its translation: CASSTWYYGYTF. V is TRBV25-1 and J is TRBJ1-2; D call uncertain. Germline V gene sequence: CDR1 MGHDK, CDR2 SYGVNS. The V end lost 5 bases, the J end lost 3 bases, and 7 bases lay between the germline ends. The CDR3 spans 12 residues.

This clonotype has a count of ten or more. The rearrangement joins TRBV20-1 to TRBJ1-5, with a weak D call TRBD1 (5 bases). The CDR3 is 14 residues long. The V and J ends lost 4 bases and 4 bases respectively, with 14 bases between them. Germline V gene data show CDR1 as DFQATT and CDR2 as SNEGSKA (reference sequence). CDR3 nucleotide sequence: TGCAGTGCTATCCAACCGGGACCTAATCAGCCCCAGCATTTT. Translated: CSAIQPGPNQPQHF.

This clonotype was picked up many times. The chain couples TRBV11-2 to TRBJ2-7; D not certain. The CDR3 spans 12 residues. V gave up 2 bases and J gave up 0 bases, with 2 bases separating them. CDR1 is SGHAT, CDR2 FQNNGV, per germline. Here the CDR3 reads CASSLPSYEQYF. The CDR3 nucleotides read TGTGCCAGCAGCTTACCCTCCTACGAGCAGTACTTC.

This clonotype was found many times. This rearrangement joins TRBV2 to TRBJ1-1; 10 bases map to TRBD1. Germline CDR1 reads SNHLY; CDR2 reads FYNNEI. The V segment lost 7 bases and the J segment 4 bases; nucleotides outside the gene matches: 12. This CDR3 comprises 16 residues. This CDR3 is CASTISGTGVSTEAFF. In DNA, the CDR3 is TGTGCCAGCACTATATCCGGGACAGGGGTGTCCACTGAAGCTTTCTTT.

About this clonotype: A read error is the likely source, as a far larger clone sits one nucleotide away. The rearrangement joins TRBV6-5 to TRBJ1-6; tentatively, D is TRBD1 (6 bases). Germline CDR1 is MNHEY and CDR2 is SVGAGI. Trimming shortened V by 6 bases and J by 8 bases, and 11 bases separated the two germline ends. CDR3 length: 13 amino acids. The CDR3 region is CASSYRGYSPLHF. DNA of the CDR3: TGTGCCAGCAGCTATAGGGGGTATTCACCCCTCCACTTT.

The chain carries TRBV5-1 and TRBJ1-1, with D uncertain. This CDR3 spans 12 amino acids. Trimming took off 5 bases at V and 1 base at J, with 6 bases between the two ends. Germline V lookup: CDR1 SGHRS, CDR2 YFSETQ. CDR3 sequence: CASRYENTEAFF. DNA for the CDR3: TGCGCCAGCAGATACGAGAACACTGAAGCTTTCTTT. Together with reference TRBV5-1 and TRBJ1-1, the CDR3 gives the full variable domain: KAGVTQTPRYLIKTRGQQVTLSCSPISGHRSVSWYQQTPGQGLQFLFEYFSETQRNKGNFPGRFSGRQFSNSRSEMNVSTLELGDSALYLCASRYENTEAFFGQGTRLTVV.

This clonotype was counted only a few times. The rearrangement joins TRBV5-1 to TRBJ1-1; TRBD1 might be the D (6 bases). V lost 0 bases and J 1 base, leaving 13 bases between the germline ends. The germline V gene has CDR1 SGHRS and CDR2 YFSETQ. The CDR3 totals 16 residues. In DNA, the CDR3 is TGCGCCAGCAGCTTGGGGGACACCAGATCGAACACTGAAGCTTTCTTT. It encodes CASSLGDTRSNTEAFF.

The J gene is TRBJ2-7, the V gene TRBV5-6; 12 bases are a match to TRBD2. Germline V gene lookup returns CDR1 SGHDT and CDR2 YYEEEE. Trimming at V came to 6 bases and at J to 2 bases, leaving 6 bases not matched to a gene. The CDR3 sequence is 15 residues long. The CDR3 loop reads CASTYRLAGAYEQYF. The CDR3 coding sequence is TGTGCCAGCACCTACCGACTAGCGGGGGCCTACGAGCAGTACTTC.

This clonotype was seen only a few times. The chain links TRBV3-1 to TRBJ2-1, with no clear D. Per the germline V gene, CDR1 is LGHDT and CDR2 is YNNKEL (reference sequence). The ends were cut back, 1 base at V and 5 bases at J, with 12 bases in the middle. CDR3 length equals 15 residues. CDR3 loop: CASSQGLGLHNEQFF. The CDR3 DNA reads TGTGCCAGCAGCCAAGGGCTAGGGCTCCACAATGAGCAGTTCTTC.

This chain links TRBV7-9 with TRBJ1-3; D is undetermined. With 1 base removed from V and 4 bases from J, the gap between germline ends came to 5 bases. This CDR3 contains 13 residues. Germline CDR1 SEHNR, CDR2 FQNEAQ (reference sequence). CDR3 sequence (DNA): TGTGCCAGCAGCTTAGGGCAGGGAAACACCATATATTTT. It translates to CASSLGQGNTIYF.

This chain uses TRBV5-1 with TRBJ1-5; no firm D call. CDR1 is SGHRS and CDR2 is YFSETQ in the germline V gene. Trimming removed 0 bases from V and 0 bases from J, with 7 bases in between. The CDR3 covers 15 residues. The CDR3 reads CASSLGGNSNQPQHF. The CDR3 DNA reads as TGCGCCAGCAGCTTGGGAGGCAATAGCAATCAGCCCCAGCATTTT.

Only a few counts were recorded for this clonotype. This chain joins TRBV20-1 and TRBJ1-5; D unresolved. Deletions cut 4 bases from V and 0 bases from J, with 10 bases between. The CDR3 length is 14 residues. Germline V lookup: CDR1 DFQATT, CDR2 SNEGSKA (reference sequence). CDR3 sequence reads: CSAIRTDSNQPQHF. Written as DNA, the CDR3 is TGCAGTGCTATAAGGACGGATAGCAATCAGCCCCAGCATTTT.

This clonotype was found many times. The chain employs TRBV10-3 and TRBJ2-7, with a possible D match to TRBD1 (5 bases). V lost 8 bases and J 4 bases, leaving 9 bases between the germline ends. In germline, CDR1 is ENHRY, CDR2 SYGVKD. This CDR3 has 11 residues. CDR3 coding DNA: TGTGCCATCCAGGGCGAGTACGAGCAGTACTTC. Residues: CAIQGEYEQYF.

The rearrangement uses TRBV15 and TRBJ2-3; 8 nucleotides align to TRBD2. The J segment lost 3 bases and the V segment lost 2 bases, leaving 13 bases of the junction unmatched. This CDR3 spans 18 amino acids. Germline V gives CDR1 LNHNV, CDR2 YYDKDF (reference sequence). CDR3 protein: CATSRLPGSRGGTDTQYF. The CDR3 nucleotides read TGTGCCACCAGCAGACTCCCCGGTTCCCGGGGGGGGACAGATACGCAGTATTTT.

The chain employs TRBV20-1 and TRBJ2-3, with 7 bases aligning to TRBD2. CDR1 and CDR2 (germline): DFQATT, SNEGSKA (reference sequence). The CDR3 covers 13 residues. The CDR3 spells CRGHAGGTDTQYF. CDR3 DNA sequence: TGCAGAGGCCATGCGGGGGGCACAGATACGCAGTATTTT.

The rearrangement uses TRBV20-1 and TRBJ2-7; 8 bases are a match to TRBD1. Germline CDR1 DFQATT, CDR2 SNEGSKA (reference sequence). The CDR3 spans 14 residues. The junction had 11 bases not matched to a gene; V was cut back by 6 bases and J by 4 bases. The CDR3 coding sequence is TGCAGTGCCAGTAACCAGGGGGCGCTTTACGAGCAGTACTTC. Its protein is CSASNQGALYEQYF.

Only a few counts were recorded for this clonotype. The chain employs TRBV4-1 and TRBJ1-4; no definite D call. This CDR3 comprises 15 residues. Trimming removed 0 bases from V and 1 base from J, with 6 bases in between. Germline lookup yields CDR1 MGHRA and CDR2 YSYEKL. The DNA of the CDR3 is TGCGCCAGCAGCCAAGAGGTTGGAACTAATGAAAAACTGTTTTTT. Its protein is CASSQEVGTNEKLFF.

Only a few counts were recorded for this clonotype. The chain joins TRBV6-1 to TRBJ1-2; the D gene is possibly TRBD1 (5 bases). V lost 0 bases to trimming and J lost 4 bases, with 12 bases between them. Germline V lookup: CDR1 MNHNS, CDR2 SASEGT. CDR3 size: 15 residues. Here the CDR3 DNA reads TGTGCCAGCAGTGAAGCGGGACCGAACGGCTATGGCTACACCTTC. It specifies CASSEAGPNGYGYTF.

The table lists this clonotype with many counts. The rearrangement links TRBV7-9 to TRBJ2-1; no firm D call. The CDR3 contains 11 residues. CDR1 and CDR2 (germline): SEHNR, FQNEAQ (reference sequence). With 5 bases removed from V and 7 bases from J, the gap between germline ends came to 6 bases. CDR3 region: CASSAVNEQFF. In DNA form, the CDR3 reads TGTGCCAGCAGCGCGGTTAATGAGCAGTTCTTC.